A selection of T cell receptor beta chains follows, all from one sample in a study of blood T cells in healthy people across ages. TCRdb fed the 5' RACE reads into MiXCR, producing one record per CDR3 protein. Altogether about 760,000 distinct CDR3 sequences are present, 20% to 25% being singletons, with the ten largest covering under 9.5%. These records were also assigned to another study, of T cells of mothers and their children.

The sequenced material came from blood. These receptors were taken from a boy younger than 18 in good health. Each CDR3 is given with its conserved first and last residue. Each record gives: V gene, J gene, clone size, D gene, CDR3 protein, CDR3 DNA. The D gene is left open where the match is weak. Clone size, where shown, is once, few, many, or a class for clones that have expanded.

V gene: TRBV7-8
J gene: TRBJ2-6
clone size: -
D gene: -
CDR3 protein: CASSLDFWSSGANVLTF
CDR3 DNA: TGTGCCAGCAGCTTAGACTTCTGGTCCTCTGGGGCCAACGTCCTGACTTTC

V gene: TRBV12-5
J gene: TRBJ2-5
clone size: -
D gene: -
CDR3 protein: CASGGPEELQETQYF
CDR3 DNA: TGTGCTAGTGGGGGGCCAGAGGAATTGCAAGAGACCCAGTACTTC

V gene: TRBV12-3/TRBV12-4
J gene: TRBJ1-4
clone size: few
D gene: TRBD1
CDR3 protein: CASNQGGPREKLFF
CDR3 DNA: TGTGCCAGCAATCAAGGGGGCCCCCGGGAAAAACTGTTTTTT

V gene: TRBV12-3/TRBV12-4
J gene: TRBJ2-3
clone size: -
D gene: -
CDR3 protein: CASSTTGSDTQYF
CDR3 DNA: TGTGCCAGCAGCACAACGGGATCAGATACGCAGTATTTT

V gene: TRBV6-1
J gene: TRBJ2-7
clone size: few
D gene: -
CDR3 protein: CASSEAGHPYEQYF
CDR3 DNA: TGTGCCAGCAGTGAAGCCGGACACCCCTACGAGCAGTACTTC

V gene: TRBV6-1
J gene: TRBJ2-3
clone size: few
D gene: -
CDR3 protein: CASSPSHTDTQYF
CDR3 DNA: TGTGCCAGCAGTCCCTCACATACAGATACGCAGTATTTT

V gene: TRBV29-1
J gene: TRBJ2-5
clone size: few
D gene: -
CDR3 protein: CSVLTVWGETQYF
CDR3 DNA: TGCAGCGTCCTGACGGTTTGGGGAGAGACCCAGTACTTC

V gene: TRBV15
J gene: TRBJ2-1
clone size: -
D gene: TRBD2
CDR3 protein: CATSRDRAGRGSYNEQFF
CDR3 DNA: TGTGCCACCAGCAGAGATCGGGCAGGGAGGGGCTCCTACAATGAGCAGTTCTTC

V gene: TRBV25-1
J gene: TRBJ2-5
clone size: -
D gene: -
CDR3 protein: CASSPEYGGTKETQYF
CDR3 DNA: TGTGCCAGCAGTCCCGAATATGGGGGAACAAAAGAGACCCAGTACTTC

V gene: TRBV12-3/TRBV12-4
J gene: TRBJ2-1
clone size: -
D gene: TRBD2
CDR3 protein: CASSLRAGGGEQFF
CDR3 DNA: TGTGCCAGCAGTTTACGGGCGGGGGGCGGTGAGCAGTTCTTC

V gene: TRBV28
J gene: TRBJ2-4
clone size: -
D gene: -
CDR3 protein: CASSNTGTQNIQYF
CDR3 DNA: TGTGCCAGCAGTAACACAGGGACCCAAAACATTCAGTACTTC

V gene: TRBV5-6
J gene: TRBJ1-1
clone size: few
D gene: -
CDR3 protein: CASSLPGTLNTEAFF
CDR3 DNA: TGTGCCAGCAGCTTGCCCGGGACACTAAACACTGAAGCTTTCTTT

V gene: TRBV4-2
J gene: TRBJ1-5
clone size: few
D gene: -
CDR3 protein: CASSQAKGLDQPQHF
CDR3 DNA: TGTGCCAGTAGCCAAGCTAAAGGGCTTGACCAGCCCCAGCATTTT

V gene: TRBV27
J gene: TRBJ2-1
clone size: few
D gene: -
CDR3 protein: CASSPGDLNNEQFF
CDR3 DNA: TGTGCCAGCAGTCCCGGGGACCTAAACAATGAGCAGTTCTTC

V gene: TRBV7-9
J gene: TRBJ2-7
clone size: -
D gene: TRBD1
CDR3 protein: CASSGRGGAEEQYF
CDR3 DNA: TGTGCCAGCAGCGGCCGAGGGGGCGCGGAGGAGCAGTACTTC